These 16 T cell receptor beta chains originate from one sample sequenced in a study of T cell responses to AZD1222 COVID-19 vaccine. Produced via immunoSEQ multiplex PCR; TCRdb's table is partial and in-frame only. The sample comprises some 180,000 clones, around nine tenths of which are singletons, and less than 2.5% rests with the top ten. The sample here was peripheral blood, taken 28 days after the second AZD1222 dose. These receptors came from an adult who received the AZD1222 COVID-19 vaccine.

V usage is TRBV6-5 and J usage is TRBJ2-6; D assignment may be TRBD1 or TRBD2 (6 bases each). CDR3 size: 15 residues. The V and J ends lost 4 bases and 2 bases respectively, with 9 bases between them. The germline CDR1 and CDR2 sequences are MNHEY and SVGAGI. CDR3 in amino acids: CASSSRGPGANVLTF. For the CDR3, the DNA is TGTGCCAGCAGTTCACGGGGGCCTGGGGCCAACGTCCTGACTTTC.

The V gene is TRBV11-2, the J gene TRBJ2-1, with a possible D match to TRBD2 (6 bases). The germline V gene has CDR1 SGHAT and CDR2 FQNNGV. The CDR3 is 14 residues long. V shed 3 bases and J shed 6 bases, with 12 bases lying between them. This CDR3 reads CASSFDWRANEQFF. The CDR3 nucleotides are TGTGCCAGCAGCTTTGATTGGAGGGCCAATGAGCAGTTCTTC.

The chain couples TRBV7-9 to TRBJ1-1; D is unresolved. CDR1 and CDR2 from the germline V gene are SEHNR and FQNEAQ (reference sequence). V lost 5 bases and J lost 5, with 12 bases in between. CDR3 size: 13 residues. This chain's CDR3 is CASSLLLETEAFF. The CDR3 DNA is TGTGCCAGCAGCCTCCTACTGGAAACTGAAGCTTTCTTT.

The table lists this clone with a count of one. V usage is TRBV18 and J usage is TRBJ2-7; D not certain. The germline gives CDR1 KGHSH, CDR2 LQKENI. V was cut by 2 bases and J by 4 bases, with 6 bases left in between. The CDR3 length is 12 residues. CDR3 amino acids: CASSPTEYEQYF. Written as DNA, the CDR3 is TGTGCCAGCTCACCAACGGAGTACGAGCAGTACTTC.

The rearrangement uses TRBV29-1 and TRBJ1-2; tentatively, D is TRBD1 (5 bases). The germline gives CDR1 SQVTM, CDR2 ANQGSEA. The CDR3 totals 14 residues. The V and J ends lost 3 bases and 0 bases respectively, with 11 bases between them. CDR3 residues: CSVESWGSNYGYTF. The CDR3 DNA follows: TGCAGCGTTGAGTCTTGGGGGTCTAACTATGGCTACACCTTC.

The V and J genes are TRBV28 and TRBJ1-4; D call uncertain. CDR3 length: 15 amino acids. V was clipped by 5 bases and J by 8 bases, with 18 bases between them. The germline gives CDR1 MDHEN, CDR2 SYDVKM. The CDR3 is CASSISGPRGEKLFF. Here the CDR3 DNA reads TGTGCCAGCAGTATATCCGGGCCTAGAGGGGAAAAACTGTTTTTT.

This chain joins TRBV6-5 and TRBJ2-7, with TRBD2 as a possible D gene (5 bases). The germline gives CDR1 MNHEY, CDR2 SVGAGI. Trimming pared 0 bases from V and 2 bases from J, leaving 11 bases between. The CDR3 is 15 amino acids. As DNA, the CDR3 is TGTGCCAGCAGTTACTCGAGCGGAATCCCCTACGAGCAGTACTTC. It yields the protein CASSYSSGIPYEQYF.

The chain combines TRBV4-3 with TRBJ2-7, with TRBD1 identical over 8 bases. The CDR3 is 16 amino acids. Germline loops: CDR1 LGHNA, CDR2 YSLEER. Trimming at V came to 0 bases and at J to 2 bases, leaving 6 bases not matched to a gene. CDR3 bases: TGCGCCAGCAGCCAAGATCCTACGGGACAGGCCTACGAGCAGTACTTC. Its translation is CASSQDPTGQAYEQYF.

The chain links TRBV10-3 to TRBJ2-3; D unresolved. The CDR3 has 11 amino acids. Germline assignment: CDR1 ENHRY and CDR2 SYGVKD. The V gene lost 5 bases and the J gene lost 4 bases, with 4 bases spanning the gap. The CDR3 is CAISPSDTQYF. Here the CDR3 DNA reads TGTGCCATCAGTCCATCAGATACGCAGTATTTT.

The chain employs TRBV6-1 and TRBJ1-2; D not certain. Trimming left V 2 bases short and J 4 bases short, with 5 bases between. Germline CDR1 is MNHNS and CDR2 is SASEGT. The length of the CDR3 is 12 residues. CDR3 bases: TGTGCCAGCAGTGAATTGAGCTATGGCTACACCTTC. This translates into CASSELSYGYTF.

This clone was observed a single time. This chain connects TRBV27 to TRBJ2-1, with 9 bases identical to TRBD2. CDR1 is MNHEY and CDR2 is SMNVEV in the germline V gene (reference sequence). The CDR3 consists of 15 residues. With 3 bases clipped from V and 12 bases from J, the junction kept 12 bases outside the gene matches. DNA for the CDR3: TGTGCCAGCAGTTTGGAAACTAGCGGGCGGTTGGGGCAGTTCTTC. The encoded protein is CASSLETSGRLGQFF.

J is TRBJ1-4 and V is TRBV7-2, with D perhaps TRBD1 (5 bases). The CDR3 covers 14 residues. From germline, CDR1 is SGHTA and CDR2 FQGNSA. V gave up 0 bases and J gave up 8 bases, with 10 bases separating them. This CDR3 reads CASSLAGAQEKLFF. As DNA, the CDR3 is TGTGCCAGCAGCTTAGCAGGGGCGCAGGAAAAACTGTTTTTT.

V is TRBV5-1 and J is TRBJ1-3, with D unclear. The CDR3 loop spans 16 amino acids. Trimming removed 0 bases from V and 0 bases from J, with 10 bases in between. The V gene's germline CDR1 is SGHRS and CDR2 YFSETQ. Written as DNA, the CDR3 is TGCGCCAGCAGCTTGGTCCCCGGAAGCTCTGGAAACACCATATATTTT. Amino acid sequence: CASSLVPGSSGNTIYF.

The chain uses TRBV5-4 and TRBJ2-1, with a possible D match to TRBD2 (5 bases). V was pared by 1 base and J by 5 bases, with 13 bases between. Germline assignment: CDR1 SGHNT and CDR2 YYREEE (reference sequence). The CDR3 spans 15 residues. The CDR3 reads CASSLTRGTHNEQFF. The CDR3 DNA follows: TGTGCCAGCAGCTTGACCCGGGGTACACACAATGAGCAGTTCTTC.

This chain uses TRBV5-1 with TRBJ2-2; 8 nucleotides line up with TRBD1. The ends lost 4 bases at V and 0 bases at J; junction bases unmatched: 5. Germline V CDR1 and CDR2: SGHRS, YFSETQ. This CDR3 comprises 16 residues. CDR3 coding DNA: TGCGCCAGCAGCCCTGGACAGGGCGCGAACACCGGGGAGCTGTTTTTT. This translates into CASSPGQGANTGELFF.

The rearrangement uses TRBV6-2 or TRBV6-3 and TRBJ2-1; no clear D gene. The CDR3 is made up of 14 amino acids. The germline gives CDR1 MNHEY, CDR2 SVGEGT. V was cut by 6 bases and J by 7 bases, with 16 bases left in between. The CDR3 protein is CASSPTLTINEQFF. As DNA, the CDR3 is TGTGCCAGCAGCCCTACCTTGACGATTAATGAGCAGTTCTTC.